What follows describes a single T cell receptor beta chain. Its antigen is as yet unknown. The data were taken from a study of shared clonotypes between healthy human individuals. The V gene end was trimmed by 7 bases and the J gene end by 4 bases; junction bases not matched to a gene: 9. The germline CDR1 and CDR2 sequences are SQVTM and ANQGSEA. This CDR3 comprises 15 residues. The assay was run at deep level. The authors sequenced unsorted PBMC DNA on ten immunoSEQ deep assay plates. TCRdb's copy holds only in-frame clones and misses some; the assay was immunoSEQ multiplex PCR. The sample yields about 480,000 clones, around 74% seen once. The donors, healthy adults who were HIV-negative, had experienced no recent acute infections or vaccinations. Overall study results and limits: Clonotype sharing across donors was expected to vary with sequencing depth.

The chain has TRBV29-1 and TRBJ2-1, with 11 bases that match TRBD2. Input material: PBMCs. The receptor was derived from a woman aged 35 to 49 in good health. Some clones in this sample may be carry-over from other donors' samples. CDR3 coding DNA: TGCAGCGGTAGGGGCTGGACTAGCGGGTACAATGAGCAGTTCTTC. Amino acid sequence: CSGRGWTSGYNEQFF.